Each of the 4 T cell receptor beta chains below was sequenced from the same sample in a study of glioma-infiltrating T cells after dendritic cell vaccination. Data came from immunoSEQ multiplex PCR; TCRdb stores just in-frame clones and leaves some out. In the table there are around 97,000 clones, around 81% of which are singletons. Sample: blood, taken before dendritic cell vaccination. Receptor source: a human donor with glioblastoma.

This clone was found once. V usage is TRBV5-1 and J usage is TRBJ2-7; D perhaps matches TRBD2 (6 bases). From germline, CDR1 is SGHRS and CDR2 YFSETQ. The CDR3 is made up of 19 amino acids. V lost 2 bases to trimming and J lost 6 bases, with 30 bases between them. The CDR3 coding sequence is TGCGCCAGCAGCTTTGGAGAGGAGGGCTTCGATCCGAAAAATCGCGAGCAGTACTTC. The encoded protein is CASSFGEEGFDPKNREQYF.

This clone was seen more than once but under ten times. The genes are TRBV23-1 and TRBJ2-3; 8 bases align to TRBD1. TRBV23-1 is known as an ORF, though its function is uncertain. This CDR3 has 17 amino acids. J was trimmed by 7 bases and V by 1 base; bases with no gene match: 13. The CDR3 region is CASSQYYPQGAPHTQYF. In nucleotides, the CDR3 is TGCGCCAGCAGTCAATATTACCCGCAGGGGGCCCCCCATACGCAGTATTTT.

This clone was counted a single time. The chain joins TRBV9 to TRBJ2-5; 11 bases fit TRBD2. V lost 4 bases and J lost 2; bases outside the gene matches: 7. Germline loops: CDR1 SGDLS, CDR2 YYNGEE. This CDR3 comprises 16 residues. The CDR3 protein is CASSTRLAGRQETQYF. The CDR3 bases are TGTGCCAGCAGCACCCGACTAGCGGGGCGACAAGAGACCCAGTACTTC.

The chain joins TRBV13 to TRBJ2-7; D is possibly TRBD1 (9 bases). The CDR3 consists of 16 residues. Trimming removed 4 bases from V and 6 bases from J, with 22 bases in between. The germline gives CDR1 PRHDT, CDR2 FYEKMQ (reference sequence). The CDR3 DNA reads TGTGCCAGCAGCTCGGGGGGGCGGGACAGGGTTTCCGAGCAGTACTTC. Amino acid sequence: CASSSGGRDRVSEQYF.